Following are 22 T cell receptor beta chains from one sample sequenced in a study of CD8 T cells in Susac syndrome. Random hexamers primed reverse transcription of about 0.5 to 1 ug RNA. TCRdb re-analysed the immunoSEQ multiplex PCR reads in MiXCR, keeping a single row per CDR3 protein. Of roughly 120,000 distinct CDR3 sequences in the sample, approximately 93% were seen once. Material for sequencing was CD8+ T cells from PBMCs. These receptors all stem from a human donor with multiple sclerosis.

This clonotype was recorded once. CDR3 nucleotides: TGTGCCACCAGTGCCGGGGGCGGCGGGGAGCTGTTTTTT. Protein product: CATSAGGGGELFF. The chain employs TRBV24-1 and TRBJ2-2, with D perhaps TRBD1 or TRBD2 (6 bases each). The CDR3 is 13 amino acids. Trimming removed 5 bases at V and 7 bases at J, with 10 bases between. Germline V gene sequence: CDR1 KGHDR, CDR2 SFDVKD.

The chain carries TRBV9 and TRBJ1-1; D unresolved. The CDR3 is made up of 14 amino acids. Germline V gene data show CDR1 as SGDLS and CDR2 as YYNGEE. V lost 0 bases and J 1 base, leaving 7 bases between the germline ends. Here the CDR3 DNA reads TGTGCCAGCAGCGTAGGAGGTAAGAACACTGAAGCTTTCTTT. Its translation is CASSVGGKNTEAFF.

This clonotype was recorded once. The chain is built from TRBV20-1 and TRBJ2-2; TRBD2 agrees at 7 bases. The CDR3 loop spans 15 amino acids. Germline loops: CDR1 DFQATT, CDR2 SNEGSKA (reference sequence). Trimming took 2 bases from V and 6 from J; bases not matched to a gene: 9. CDR3 bases: TGCAGTGCTAGACCGGGGGAGGGCCGTCCCGGGGAGCTGTTTTTT. Its translation is CSARPGEGRPGELFF.

The rearrangement joins TRBV7-8 to TRBJ2-3; possibly TRBD1 for D (6 bases). There are 15 residues in the CDR3. CDR1 SGHVS and CDR2 FQNEAQ come from the germline V gene. Between the trimmed V and J ends, which lost 3 bases and 0 bases, there was a span of 10 bases. The CDR3 reads CASSFGTTSTDTQYF. CDR3 coding DNA: TGTGCCAGCAGCTTCGGGACAACTAGCACAGATACGCAGTATTTT.

The V and J genes are TRBV7-8 and TRBJ1-2; possibly TRBD1 for D (5 bases). The CDR3 totals 16 residues. Germline CDR1 is SGHVS and CDR2 is FQNEAQ. The V gene lost 2 bases and the J gene lost 8 bases, with 21 bases spanning the gap. For the CDR3, the DNA is TGTGCCAGCAGCTTACCCCGGGACGGGGGGAATAGAGGCTACACCTTC. It yields the protein CASSLPRDGGNRGYTF. Supplemented by reference TRBV7-8 and TRBJ1-2, the full variable domain reads GAGVSQSPRYKVAKRGQDVALRCDPISGHVSLFWYQQALGQGPEFLTYFQNEAQLDKSGLPSDRFFAERPEGSVSTLKIQRTQQEDSAVYLCASSLPRDGGNRGYTFGSGTRLTVV.

This clonotype was recorded only once. The chain combines TRBV7-6 with TRBJ2-7, with TRBD2 matching 8 bases. The CDR3 runs 15 residues. Trimming took 5 bases from V and 3 from J; bases not matched to a gene: 9. CDR1 is SGHVS and CDR2 is FNYEAQ in the germline V gene. CDR3 in amino acids: CASSHGGGSNYEQYF. CDR3 DNA: TGTGCCAGCAGCCACGGCGGGGGGAGCAACTACGAGCAGTACTTC.

The V and J genes are TRBV5-6 and TRBJ2-3, with 7 positions matching TRBD1. The V gene end was trimmed by 0 bases and the J gene end by 3 bases; junction bases not matched to a gene: 7. CDR1 is SGHDT and CDR2 is YYEEEE in the germline V gene. The CDR3 runs 16 residues. CDR3 region: CASSLAGQAFTDTQYF. The CDR3, as DNA: TGTGCCAGCAGCTTGGCCGGACAGGCTTTTACAGATACGCAGTATTTT.

This clonotype has just a few counts. V and J are TRBV29-1 and TRBJ2-1, with 9 bases aligning to TRBD2. Germline V gives CDR1 SQVTM, CDR2 ANQGSEA. V shed 3 bases, J shed 4 bases, and the junction held 4 bases outside the gene matches. The CDR3 has 14 residues. CDR3 protein: CSVERTSVYNEQFF. CDR3 coding DNA: TGCAGCGTTGAGAGGACTAGCGTTTACAATGAGCAGTTCTTC.

This sequence joins TRBV19 and TRBJ2-1; 10 nucleotides align to TRBD1. Germline V gives CDR1 LNHDA, CDR2 SQIVND (reference sequence). J lost 3 bases, V lost 6 bases, and 17 bases had no gene match. This CDR3 is 19 amino acids long. As DNA, the CDR3 is TGTGCCAGTAGGGGGCCGGGACAGGGGTTTCTTCAGCTCTACAATGAGCAGTTCTTC. Translating gives CASRGPGQGFLQLYNEQFF.

This chain links TRBV9 with TRBJ1-4; 7 bases align to TRBD1. The CDR3 is 14 residues long. With V trimmed by 3 bases and J by 7 bases, 6 bases remained unmatched. CDR1 is SGDLS and CDR2 is YYNGEE in the germline V gene. CDR3 sequence reads: CASSARDRVEKLFF. As DNA, the CDR3 is TGTGCCAGCAGCGCCCGGGACAGAGTTGAAAAACTGTTTTTT.

The rearrangement joins TRBV13 to TRBJ2-1; D is undetermined. This CDR3 region has 12 residues. Per germline, CDR1 PRHDT and CDR2 FYEKMQ (reference sequence). Trimming removed 5 bases from V and 2 bases from J, with 4 bases in between. The CDR3 protein is CASSNAYNEQFF. CDR3 sequence (DNA): TGTGCCAGCAGCAACGCCTACAATGAGCAGTTCTTC.

V is TRBV5-6 and J is TRBJ2-1, with D uncertain. V shed 1 base and J shed 6 bases, with 14 bases lying between them. This CDR3 region has 15 residues. Germline V gene data show CDR1 as SGHDT and CDR2 as YYEEEE. The CDR3 bases are TGTGCCAGCAGCTTGAGGCAGGCTAGACTCAATGAGCAGTTCTTC. Its protein is CASSLRQARLNEQFF. The complete variable domain, with remaining parts taken from reference TRBV5-6 and TRBJ2-1, reads DAGVTQSPTHLIKTRGQQVTLRCSPKSGHDTVSWYQQALGQGPQFIFQYYEEEERQRGNFPDRFSGHQFPNYSSELNVNALLLGDSALYLCASSLRQARLNEQFFGPGTRLTVL.

This chain links TRBV5-1 with TRBJ2-3, with D possibly matching TRBD1 (5 bases). Germline CDR1 and CDR2: SGHRS and YFSETQ. V lost 0 bases and J 4 bases, leaving 18 bases between the germline ends. The CDR3 totals 17 residues. The CDR3 coding sequence is TGCGCCAGCAGCTTGGCCGCAACAGGTAGAAATCCAGATACGCAGTATTTT. Translated: CASSLAATGRNPDTQYF.

V gene TRBV20-1 combines with J gene TRBJ2-1; 7 bases are a match to TRBD2. CDR1 is DFQATT, CDR2 SNEGSKA, per germline (reference sequence). Trimming at V came to 6 bases and at J to 2 bases, leaving 7 bases not matched to a gene. This CDR3 region has 14 residues. CDR3: CSAPRGSPYNEQFF. The DNA for the CDR3 is TGCAGTGCCCCCCGCGGGAGCCCCTACAATGAGCAGTTCTTC.

This clonotype came up once. The rearrangement uses TRBV10-3 and TRBJ2-3; no firm D call. V shed 2 bases and J shed 6 bases, with 9 bases lying between them. This CDR3 region has 13 residues. Looked up from germline, CDR1 is ENHRY and CDR2 is SYGVKD. CDR3 region: CAISEVVGDTQYF. The CDR3 DNA is TGTGCCATCAGTGAGGTTGTCGGGGATACGCAGTATTTT.

On this clonotype itself: One end of the junction does not line up with germline, which may come from a read error. CDR3 coding DNA: TGTGCCAGCAGTACAGGGGGAGATACGCAGTTTTTT. This encodes CASSTGGDTQFF. The chain is built from TRBV27 and TRBJ2-3; 8 bases line up with TRBD1. The CDR3 has 12 residues. CDR1 is MNHEY, CDR2 SMNVEV, per germline (reference sequence).

This chain connects TRBV24-1 to TRBJ2-7; D is undetermined. CDR1 is KGHDR and CDR2 is SFDVKD in the germline V gene. The germline V and J ends were trimmed by 3 bases and 2 bases, with 10 bases remaining between them. The CDR3 spans 14 residues. CDR3 sequence reads: CATSDEELPYEQYF. The CDR3, as DNA: TGTGCCACCAGTGATGAGGAGCTCCCCTACGAGCAGTACTTC.

The chain couples TRBV3-1 to TRBJ2-5, with D tentatively TRBD2 (6 bases). Trimming cost V 4 bases and J 5 bases, with 20 bases left between them. CDR3 length: 16 amino acids. In germline, CDR1 is LGHDT, CDR2 YNNKEL (reference sequence). The CDR3 spells CASSPRTRERVETQYF. The CDR3 DNA follows: TGTGCCAGCAGCCCCCGGACACGGGAGCGGGTTGAGACCCAGTACTTC.

The chain uses TRBV7-9 and TRBJ1-4; D perhaps matches TRBD1 (5 bases). V dropped 4 bases and J dropped 0 bases, with 12 bases sitting between them. The CDR3 extends over 16 amino acids. CDR1 and CDR2 (germline): SEHNR, FQNEAQ (reference sequence). The CDR3 sequence is CASSSFGQATNEKLFF. CDR3 DNA: TGTGCCAGCAGCTCCTTCGGACAAGCAACTAATGAAAAACTGTTTTTT.

The chain recombines TRBV27 with TRBJ2-6; no firm D call. Germline assignment: CDR1 MNHEY and CDR2 SMNVEV (reference sequence). The V gene lost 2 bases and the J gene lost 0 bases, with 5 bases spanning the gap. The CDR3 totals 15 residues. The CDR3: CASSLGVSGANVLTF. The CDR3 nucleotides read TGTGCCAGCAGTTTAGGGGTCTCTGGGGCCAACGTCCTGACTTTC.

V gene TRBV7-9 combines with J gene TRBJ2-7, with D possibly TRBD1 on 6 matching bases. This CDR3 spans 14 amino acids. From germline, CDR1 is SEHNR and CDR2 FQNEAQ (reference sequence). V lost 5 bases to trimming and J lost 4 bases, with 15 bases between them. The CDR3 loop is CASSPPQGPYEQYV. CDR3 coding DNA: TGTGCCAGCAGCCCCCCACAGGGTCCTTACGAGCAGTACGTC.

The chain couples TRBV12-3 or TRBV12-4 to TRBJ2-7, with D possibly matching TRBD2 (6 bases). The CDR3 sequence is 14 residues long. With 7 bases removed from V and 0 bases from J, the gap between germline ends came to 13 bases. The CDR3 loop is CASTTSSDSYEQYF. DNA of the CDR3: TGTGCCAGCACCACTTCTAGCGACTCCTACGAGCAGTACTTC.